These 32 T cell receptor beta chains originate from one sample sequenced in a study of monozygotic twins with inflammatory bowel disease. TCRdb reprocessed the 5' RACE reads; each CDR3 protein has one entry and no DNA is given. This sample carries just over 300,000 distinct CDR3 sequences, with over 5.5% going to the ten biggest clones. Material: blood. The receptors stem from a human donor with ulcerative colitis or Crohn's disease, or a healthy co-twin of an affected twin (not recorded which).

The chain joins TRBV28 to TRBJ2-7; TCRdb's D call of TRBD1 is untestable without DNA. CDR3 length: 15 amino acids. Looked up from germline, CDR1 is MDHEN and CDR2 is SYDVKM. The CDR3: CASRESGQGSYEQYF.

This sequence joins TRBV30 and TRBJ2-2; TCRdb proposes TRBD1, but this gene call is untestable without DNA. The CDR3 contains 18 residues. Per germline, CDR1 GTSNPN and CDR2 SVGIG (reference sequence). This CDR3 reads CAWSVSAKGVVRAGELFF. Supplemented by reference TRBV30 and TRBJ2-2, the full variable domain reads SQTIHQWPATLVQPVGSPLSLECTVEGTSNPNLYWYRQAAGRGLQLLFYSVGIGQISSEVPQNLSASRPQDRQFILSSKKLLLSDSGFYLCAWSVSAKGVVRAGELFFGEGSRLTVL.

The chain uses TRBV4-3 and TRBJ1-1. The CDR3 spans 14 residues. Germline V gene lookup returns CDR1 LGHNA and CDR2 YSLEER. CDR3 sequence reads: CASSQDLGSTEAFF.

This chain connects TRBV20-1 to TRBJ2-4; TCRdb names TRBD2, which stays unverified in the absence of DNA. The germline V gene encodes CDR1 DFQATT and CDR2 SNEGSKA (reference sequence). The CDR3 has 15 amino acids. The CDR3: CSAPGPLAGENIQYF.

The V and J genes are TRBV12-3 or TRBV12-4 and TRBJ2-1; TCRdb lists TRBD2, though no DNA is available to test this call. The CDR3 is 14 amino acids. The chain's CDR3 is CASSPRLAGNEQFF.

The chain links TRBV15 to TRBJ1-4; TCRdb picks TRBD1, but there is no DNA to check that call. CDR1 and CDR2 from the germline V gene are LNHNV and YYDKDF (reference sequence). The CDR3 consists of 14 residues. This CDR3 reads CATSGGQPNEKLFF. The full variable domain, rest sourced from reference TRBV15 and TRBJ1-4, is DAMVIQNPRYQVTQFGKPVTLSCSQTLNHNVMYWYQQKSSQAPKLLFHYYDKDFNNEADTPDNFQSRRPNTSFCFLDIRSPGLGDTAMYLCATSGGQPNEKLFFGSGTQLSVL.

V gene TRBV9 combines with J gene TRBJ1-6; the TCRdb D gene call, TRBD1, has no DNA to confirm it. CDR1 is SGDLS and CDR2 is YYNGEE in the germline V gene. The CDR3 totals 15 residues. The CDR3 reads CASSGTQGNNSPLHF.

V usage is TRBV7-8 and J usage is TRBJ2-1; TCRdb's D call, TRBD1, is unchecked because there is no DNA. Germline CDR1 is SGHVS and CDR2 is FQNEAQ. There are 15 residues in the CDR3. The CDR3 spells CASSLFRGRSNEQFF.

V is TRBV3-1 and J is TRBJ2-7; there is no DNA to check the TCRdb D call of TRBD2. This CDR3 contains 15 residues. CDR1 is LGHDT, CDR2 YNNKEL, per germline (reference sequence). CDR3: CASSQDEVAGVKQYF.

The chain uses TRBV5-1 and TRBJ2-3. CDR3 length equals 16 residues. Germline V CDR1 and CDR2: SGHRS, YFSETQ. This CDR3 is CASSLAGGSNTDTQYF. The whole variable domain, filled in from reference TRBV5-1 and TRBJ2-3, reads KAGVTQTPRYLIKTRGQQVTLSCSPISGHRSVSWYQQTPGQGLQFLFEYFSETQRNKGNFPGRFSGRQFSNSRSEMNVSTLELGDSALYLCASSLAGGSNTDTQYFGPGTRLTVL.

This chain joins TRBV12-3 or TRBV12-4 and TRBJ1-1; the D call of TRBD1 rests on TCRdb alone, since no DNA is present to check it. The CDR3 has 19 amino acids. The CDR3 is CASSKRIFLGQGARTEAFF.

The chain is built from TRBV5-6 and TRBJ2-1; checking the TCRdb D call of TRBD1 is not possible without DNA. Looked up from germline, CDR1 is SGHDT and CDR2 is YYEEEE. The CDR3 contains 13 residues. CDR3 sequence reads: CASSWQGAHEQFF.

V is TRBV27 and J is TRBJ2-5; TCRdb's D call, TRBD2, is unchecked because there is no DNA. The germline gives CDR1 MNHEY, CDR2 SMNVEV (reference sequence). The CDR3 extends over 16 amino acids. The CDR3 sequence: CASKPARGRAGETQYF.

The chain employs TRBV21-1 and TRBJ1-4; TCRdb calls TRBD1, which cannot be checked without DNA. TRBV21-1 is designated a pseudogene. The CDR3 is made up of 14 amino acids. CDR3 sequence reads: CASSRGQGKEKLFF.

V is TRBV10-3 and J is TRBJ2-7; the TRBD1 assignment by TCRdb is unverifiable without DNA. The CDR3 loop spans 16 amino acids. The germline CDR1 and CDR2 sequences are ENHRY and SYGVKD. CDR3: CAISRVGGRGAYEQYF.

The chain combines TRBV9 with TRBJ2-4; TCRdb's D gene call, TRBD2, goes unchecked for lack of DNA. Germline V CDR1 and CDR2: SGDLS, YYNGEE. CDR3 length: 18 amino acids. The CDR3 protein is CASSPRRAGGLAKNIQYF.

The chain uses TRBV18 and TRBJ2-1; TCRdb's assignment of TRBD1 cannot be checked, as there is no DNA. This CDR3 contains 13 residues. Per germline, CDR1 KGHSH and CDR2 LQKENI. CDR3: CASSPLGTNEQFF. Complete variable domain (other parts from reference TRBV18 and TRBJ2-1): NAGVMQNPRHLVRRRGQEARLRCSPMKGHSHVYWYRQLPEEGLKFMVYLQKENIIDESGMPKERFSAEFPKEGPSILRIQQVVRGDSAAYFCASSPLGTNEQFFGPGTRLTVL.

V and J are TRBV24-1 and TRBJ1-5; no DNA is available, so the TRBD1 call from TCRdb remains unchecked. Per the germline V gene, CDR1 is KGHDR and CDR2 is SFDVKD. This CDR3 has 16 residues. The CDR3 region is CATSEAGAHSNQPQHF.

This chain connects TRBV12-3 or TRBV12-4 to TRBJ2-5; TCRdb designates TRBD2, a call that cannot be tested without DNA. The CDR3 length is 15 residues. The CDR3 loop is CASTDGLAGGQTQYF.

V gene TRBV2 combines with J gene TRBJ1-2. The CDR3 totals 13 residues. Germline V gene lookup returns CDR1 SNHLY and CDR2 FYNNEI. The CDR3 reads CASSVETNYGYTF. The entire variable domain, with the rest obtained from reference TRBV2 and TRBJ1-2, is as follows: EPEVTQTPSHQVTQMGQEVILRCVPISNHLYFYWYRQILGQKVEFLVSFYNNEISEKSEIFDDQFSVERPDGSNFTLKIRSTKLEDSAMYFCASSVETNYGYTFGSGTRLTVV.

The chain has TRBV6-2 or TRBV6-3 and TRBJ2-5; TCRdb designates TRBD2, a call that cannot be tested without DNA. CDR3 length: 12 residues. Germline assignment: CDR1 MNHEY and CDR2 SVGEGT. CDR3 in amino acids: CASSPAEETQYF.

This chain's CDR3 is CASSRVGPSYNEQFF. The V and J genes are TRBV14 and TRBJ2-1; lacking DNA, the TRBD2 call made by TCRdb goes unchecked. Looked up from germline, CDR1 is SGHDN and CDR2 is FVKESK. The CDR3 is 15 residues long.

The chain links TRBV3-1 to TRBJ2-5. The length of the CDR3 is 12 residues. Germline loops: CDR1 LGHDT, CDR2 YNNKEL (reference sequence). The CDR3 spells CASSQFGETQYF.

V and J are TRBV27 and TRBJ2-5; TCRdb's D gene call, TRBD1, goes unchecked for lack of DNA. The CDR3 is made up of 14 amino acids. Per the germline V gene, CDR1 is MNHEY and CDR2 is SMNVEV (reference sequence). CDR3 residues: CASSFTGTGVTQYF.

This chain uses TRBV5-1 with TRBJ2-3; TCRdb selects TRBD2, and the lack of DNA leaves this call unchecked. Germline V lookup: CDR1 SGHRS, CDR2 YFSETQ. This CDR3 comprises 15 residues. The CDR3 sequence is CASSPGGRAFDTQYF. The entire variable domain, with the rest obtained from reference TRBV5-1 and TRBJ2-3, is as follows: KAGVTQTPRYLIKTRGQQVTLSCSPISGHRSVSWYQQTPGQGLQFLFEYFSETQRNKGNFPGRFSGRQFSNSRSEMNVSTLELGDSALYLCASSPGGRAFDTQYFGPGTRLTVL.

The chain is built from TRBV20-1 and TRBJ2-7; checking the TCRdb D call of TRBD2 is not possible without DNA. Germline values: CDR1 DFQATT, CDR2 SNEGSKA (reference sequence). CDR3 length equals 11 residues. CDR3 sequence: CSAIRAMEQYF.

The V gene is TRBV6-2 or TRBV6-3, the J gene TRBJ1-2. CDR3 length equals 13 residues. Germline V gene lookup returns CDR1 MNHEY and CDR2 SVGEGT. CDR3 protein: CASSYSLSGGYTF.

The V call is TRBV7-2, the J call TRBJ1-2; TCRdb's D call of TRBD1 is untestable without DNA. Per the germline V gene, CDR1 is SGHTA and CDR2 is FQGNSA. This CDR3 is 14 amino acids long. The CDR3 loop is CASRRMDSNYGYTF.

The chain is built from TRBV5-1 and TRBJ2-1; TCRdb's assignment of TRBD2 cannot be checked, as there is no DNA. Germline CDR1 is SGHRS and CDR2 is YFSETQ. The CDR3 is made up of 16 amino acids. Here the CDR3 reads CASSLVVSPTYNEQFF.

The J gene is TRBJ1-1, the V gene TRBV7-8. In germline, CDR1 is SGHVS, CDR2 FQNEAQ. The CDR3 extends over 13 amino acids. The CDR3 sequence: CASSAGAYTEAFF.

The V gene is TRBV12-3 or TRBV12-4, the J gene TRBJ1-3; lacking DNA, the TRBD1 call made by TCRdb goes unchecked. The CDR3 consists of 16 residues. This chain's CDR3 is CASSYGTAVSGNTIYF.

The V and J genes are TRBV4-1 and TRBJ2-5. CDR3 length: 13 residues. In germline, CDR1 is MGHRA, CDR2 YSYEKL. The CDR3 region is CASSQVVAETHYF.